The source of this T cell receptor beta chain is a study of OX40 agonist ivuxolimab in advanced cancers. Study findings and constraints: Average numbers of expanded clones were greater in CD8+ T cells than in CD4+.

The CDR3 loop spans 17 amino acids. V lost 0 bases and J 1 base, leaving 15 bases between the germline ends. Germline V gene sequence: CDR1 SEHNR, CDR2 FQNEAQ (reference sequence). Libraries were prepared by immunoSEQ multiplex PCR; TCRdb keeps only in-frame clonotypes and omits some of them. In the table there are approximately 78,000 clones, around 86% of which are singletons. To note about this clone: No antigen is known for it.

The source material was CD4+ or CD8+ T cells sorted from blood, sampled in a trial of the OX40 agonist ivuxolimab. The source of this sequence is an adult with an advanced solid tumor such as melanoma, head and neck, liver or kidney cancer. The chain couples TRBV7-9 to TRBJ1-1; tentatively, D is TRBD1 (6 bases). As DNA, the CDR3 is TGTGCCAGCAGCTTAGCATTACGGGGGGCGCGGAACACTGAAGCTTTCTTT. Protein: CASSLALRGARNTEAFF.